This T cell receptor (beta chain) was recorded in a study of T cells in Graves' hyperthyroidism and ophthalmopathy. The V end was cut by 1 base, the J end by 3 bases, with 19 bases between. Germline V lookup: CDR1 LGHDT, CDR2 YNNKEL (reference sequence). The CDR3 spans 17 residues. Regions amplified from RNA transcripts were the TCR beta CDR3 regions. Carried out on the TCR CDR3, a first-round RT-PCR used the HTBI primer set. MiXCR, applied by TCRdb to the multiplex PCR reads, yields one record per CDR3 protein. The repertoire holds 350,000 to 400,000 distinct CDR3 sequences, with about 15% as singletons.

Material: blood. The chain has TRBV3-1 and TRBJ2-7; D may be TRBD1 or TRBD2 (6 bases each). The sequence was obtained from a woman younger than 45 with Graves' hyperthyroidism. The CDR3 loop is CASSQGGPWRDNYEQYF. The CDR3 DNA is TGTGCCAGCAGCCAAGGTGGCCCGTGGCGGGACAACTACGAGCAGTACTTC.